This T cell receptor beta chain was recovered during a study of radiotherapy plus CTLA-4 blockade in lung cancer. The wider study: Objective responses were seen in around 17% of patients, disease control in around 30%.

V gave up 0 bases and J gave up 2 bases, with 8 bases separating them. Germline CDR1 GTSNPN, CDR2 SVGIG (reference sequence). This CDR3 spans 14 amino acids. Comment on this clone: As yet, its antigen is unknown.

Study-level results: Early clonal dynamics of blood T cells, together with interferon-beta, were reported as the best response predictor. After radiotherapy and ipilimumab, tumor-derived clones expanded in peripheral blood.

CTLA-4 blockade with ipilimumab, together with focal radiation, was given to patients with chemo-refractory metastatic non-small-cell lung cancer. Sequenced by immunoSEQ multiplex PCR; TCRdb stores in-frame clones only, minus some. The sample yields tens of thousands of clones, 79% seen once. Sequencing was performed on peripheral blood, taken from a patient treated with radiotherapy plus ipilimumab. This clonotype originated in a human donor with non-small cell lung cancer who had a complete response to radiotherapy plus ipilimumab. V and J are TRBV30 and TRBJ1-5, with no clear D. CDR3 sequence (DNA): TGTGCCTGGAGTGTAGGGTGGGGCAATCAGCCCCAGCATTTT. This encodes CAWSVGWGNQPQHF.